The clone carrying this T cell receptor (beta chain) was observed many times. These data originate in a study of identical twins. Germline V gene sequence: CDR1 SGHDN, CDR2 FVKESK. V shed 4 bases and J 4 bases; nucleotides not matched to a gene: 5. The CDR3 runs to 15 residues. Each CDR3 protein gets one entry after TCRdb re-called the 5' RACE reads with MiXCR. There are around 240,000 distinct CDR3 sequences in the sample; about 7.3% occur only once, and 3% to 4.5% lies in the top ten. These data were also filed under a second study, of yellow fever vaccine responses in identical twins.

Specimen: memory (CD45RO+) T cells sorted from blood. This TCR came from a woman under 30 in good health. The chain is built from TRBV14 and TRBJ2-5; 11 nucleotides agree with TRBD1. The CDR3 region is CASSRPGTGGETQYF. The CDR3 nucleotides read TGTGCCAGCAGCCGTCCCGGGACAGGGGGAGAGACCCAGTACTTC.